The 2 T cell receptor beta chains listed next were all sequenced from one sample in a study of CD8+CD57+ T cells in acquired aplastic anemia. According to the study, genomic DNA was the template for TCR beta VDJ and CDR3 profiling. TCRdb fed the reads into MiXCR, producing one record per CDR3 protein. The sample comprises 400,000 to 450,000 distinct CDR3 sequences, about two thirds of which are singletons, and more than 3.5% rests with the top ten. Sequenced: sorted CD4+, CD8+, or CD8+CD57+ T cells (not recorded which) from PBMCs. The receptor set was obtained from a human donor in good health, serving as a control.

Turning to this clonotype: As the CDR3 is not closed by the conserved phenylalanine or tryptophan, this likely results from a read error. The DNA is left out, because the CDR3 cannot be placed on it with certainty; the CDR3 is given as TCRdb lists it. This chain joins TRBV9 and TRBJ2-1; the table's TRBD2 call for D was not verified on the DNA. The CDR3 is made up of 12 amino acids, end residues included. Germline CDR1 and CDR2: SGDLS and YYNGEE. The CDR3 loop reads CASSVARGGGFL.

A note on this clonotype: At one end, the junction sequence differs from germline, possibly due to a read error. The genes are TRBV7-3 and TRBJ1-1; no clear D. The length of the CDR3 is 15 residues. Germline V CDR1 and CDR2: SGHTA, FQGTGA. The CDR3 protein is CASSLARQTNPEAFF. CDR3 nucleotides: TGTGCCAGCAGCTTGGCAAGACAAACGAACCCTGAAGCTTTCTTT.